Listed here are 7 T cell receptor beta chains from one sample, sequenced in a study of regulatory T cells in long-lasting Graves disease. Arm-PCR of CDR3 regions with iRepertoire HTBI primers generated TCR beta libraries. In TCRdb, the multiplex PCR reads were re-called with MiXCR into one record per CDR3 protein. The table records 450,000 or so distinct CDR3 sequences, around 21% of them present only once. Time point here: persistent/refractory GD, antithyroid drugs over 5 years with positive TRAb. PBMC-extracted RNA yielded the TCR library. Specimen: peripheral blood mononuclear cells (PBMCs), collected when the disease was refractory, from a patient treated with antithyroid drugs. These receptors were obtained from a female donor with Graves disease.

Ten or more counts support this clonotype. The chain carries TRBV27 and TRBJ2-7; D is unresolved. Germline V gene lookup returns CDR1 MNHEY and CDR2 SMNVEV (reference sequence). V lost 0 bases and J lost 4, with 16 bases in between. The CDR3 covers 16 residues. CDR3 residues: CASSLSPGLGSYEQYF. CDR3 DNA: TGTGCCAGCAGTTTATCGCCGGGTCTCGGGTCGTACGAGCAGTACTTC.

This clonotype was observed many times. CDR3 sequence: CASSSGDSNTGELFF. CDR3 sequence (DNA): TGTGCCAGCAGTTCGGGGGATTCGAACACCGGGGAGCTGTTTTTT. V and J are TRBV28 and TRBJ2-2; tentative D call: TRBD2 (6 bases). Trimming removed 4 bases at V and 0 bases at J, with 9 bases between. Germline loops: CDR1 MDHEN, CDR2 SYDVKM. The CDR3 has 15 amino acids.

This clonotype appeared a few times. This chain uses TRBV18 with TRBJ2-7; 7 bases are a match to TRBD2. J lost 2 bases, V lost 2 bases, and 3 bases had no gene match. The CDR3 extends over 14 amino acids. Per the germline V gene, CDR1 is KGHSH and CDR2 is LQKENI. CDR3 nucleotide sequence: TGTGCCAGCTCACCAGGGAGGGATCCCTACGAGCAGTACTTC. It codes for CASSPGRDPYEQYF. Complete variable domain (other parts from reference TRBV18 and TRBJ2-7): NAGVMQNPRHLVRRRGQEARLRCSPMKGHSHVYWYRQLPEEGLKFMVYLQKENIIDESGMPKERFSAEFPKEGPSILRIQQVVRGDSAAYFCASSPGRDPYEQYFGPGTRLTVT.

This clonotype was counted at least ten times. This chain uses TRBV2 with TRBJ2-1, with unresolved D. This CDR3 spans 16 amino acids. Trimming took off 4 bases at V and 5 bases at J, with 18 bases between the two ends. Germline lookup yields CDR1 SNHLY and CDR2 FYNNEI. The CDR3 DNA is TGTGCCAGCAGTGGATCCCGAGATAACCCCCACAATGAGCAGTTCTTC. It encodes CASSGSRDNPHNEQFF. The complete variable domain, with remaining parts taken from reference TRBV2 and TRBJ2-1, reads EPEVTQTPSHQVTQMGQEVILRCVPISNHLYFYWYRQILGQKVEFLVSFYNNEISEKSEIFDDQFSVERPDGSNFTLKIRSTKLEDSAMYFCASSGSRDNPHNEQFFGPGTRLTVL.

There are a few counts of this clonotype. The chain recombines TRBV3-1 with TRBJ1-2; D ambiguous. The CDR3 extends over 16 amino acids. The germline CDR1 and CDR2 sequences are LGHDT and YNNKEL (reference sequence). Trimming pared 2 bases from V and 8 bases from J, leaving 21 bases between. The CDR3 nucleotides are TGTGCCAGCAGCCAATATCCTGACGTGCCCTATGCGGGCTACACCTTC. Protein product: CASSQYPDVPYAGYTF. The whole variable domain, filled in from reference TRBV3-1 and TRBJ1-2, reads DTAVSQTPKYLVTQMGNDKSIKCEQNLGHDTMYWYKQDSKKFLKIMFSYNNKELIINETVPNRFSPKSPDKAHLNLHINSLELGDSAVYFCASSQYPDVPYAGYTFGSGTRLTVV.

This clonotype appeared many times. The rearrangement joins TRBV6-1 to TRBJ1-5; no reliable D call. Trimming stripped 7 bases from V and 4 bases from J, with 14 bases between. The CDR3 runs 14 residues. Germline assignment: CDR1 MNHNS and CDR2 SASEGT. The chain's CDR3 is CASMKNGPNQPQHF. DNA for the CDR3: TGTGCCAGCATGAAGAATGGACCTAATCAGCCCCAGCATTTT.

This clonotype was seen at least ten times. The gene calls are TRBV2 and TRBJ1-2; D is uncertain. The CDR3 has 13 residues. CDR1 and CDR2 from the germline V gene are SNHLY and FYNNEI. V lost 7 bases, J lost 2 bases, and 11 bases lay in between. In DNA, the CDR3 is TGTGCCAGCACCAAAGAGGACAACTATGGCTACACCTTC. Protein sequence: CASTKEDNYGYTF.